The rows below give T cell receptor beta chains drawn from one sample of a study of T cell responses to AZD1222 COVID-19 vaccine. TCRdb's table, derived via immunoSEQ multiplex PCR, lists solely in-frame clones and lacks some. The data show 80,000 to 90,000 clones, about 93% seen once. The sample consisted of peripheral blood, taken on day 0 of MenACWY control vaccination. All receptors come from an adult in good health. Each CDR3 is given with its conserved first and last residue. Each record gives: V gene, J gene, D gene, clone size, CDR3 protein, CDR3 DNA. D genes are given only for firm matches. Clone size, where shown, is once, few, many, or a class for clones that have expanded.

V gene: TRBV6-2/TRBV6-3; J gene: TRBJ2-2; D gene: .; clone size: .; CDR3 protein: CASSWRGYTGELFF; CDR3 DNA: TGTGCCAGCAGCTGGCGGGGTTACACCGGGGAGCTGTTTTTT
V gene: TRBV28; J gene: TRBJ1-4; D gene: .; clone size: .; CDR3 protein: CASSGRGFEKLFF; CDR3 DNA: TGTGCCAGCAGTGGCAGGGGTTTTGAAAAACTGTTTTTT
V gene: TRBV28; J gene: TRBJ1-1; D gene: TRBD1; clone size: .; CDR3 protein: CASSSAGTGGGVTEAFF; CDR3 DNA: TGTGCCAGCAGCTCCGCCGGGACAGGGGGCGGTGTCACTGAAGCTTTCTTT
V gene: TRBV4-1; J gene: TRBJ1-3; D gene: .; clone size: few; CDR3 protein: CASSQDPGSSGNTIYF; CDR3 DNA: TGCGCCAGCAGCCAAGACCCGGGATCCTCTGGAAACACCATATATTTT
V gene: TRBV29-1; J gene: TRBJ2-5; D gene: TRBD1; clone size: .; CDR3 protein: CSVVPTGPGETQYF; CDR3 DNA: TGCAGCGTTGTCCCGACAGGGCCCGGGGAGACCCAGTACTTC
V gene: TRBV6-5; J gene: TRBJ2-3; D gene: TRBD2; clone size: .; CDR3 protein: CASSKLAGAGDTQYF; CDR3 DNA: TGTGCCAGCAGTAAACTAGCGGGGGCAGGGGATACGCAGTATTTT
V gene: TRBV10-3; J gene: TRBJ1-1; D gene: .; clone size: .; CDR3 protein: CAIRTTANTEAFF; CDR3 DNA: TGTGCCATCAGGACGACAGCCAACACTGAAGCTTTCTTT
V gene: TRBV14; J gene: TRBJ2-7; D gene: .; clone size: .; CDR3 protein: CASSQMDVPTYEQYF; CDR3 DNA: TGTGCCAGCAGCCAAATGGATGTCCCTACCTACGAGCAGTACTTC
V gene: TRBV10-3; J gene: TRBJ2-3; D gene: .; clone size: .; CDR3 protein: CAISELLPSPQYF; CDR3 DNA: TGTGCCATCAGTGAGTTATTACCCAGCCCGCAGTATTTT
V gene: TRBV21-1; J gene: TRBJ1-5; D gene: .; clone size: once; CDR3 protein: CASSPRGAPAGQPQHF; CDR3 DNA: TGTGCCAGCAGCCCCAGAGGGGCCCCGGCCGGTCAGCCCCAGCATTTT
V gene: TRBV6-5; J gene: TRBJ1-1; D gene: .; clone size: .; CDR3 protein: CASSYGGQSGTEAFF; CDR3 DNA: TGTGCCAGCAGTTACGGCGGGCAGTCGGGGACTGAAGCTTTCTTT
V gene: TRBV7-8; J gene: TRBJ1-4; D gene: TRBD1; clone size: once; CDR3 protein: CASSWPAQGEFGTNEKLFF; CDR3 DNA: TGTGCCAGCAGCTGGCCGGCACAGGGGGAGTTTGGAACTAATGAAAAACTGTTTTTT
V gene: TRBV28; J gene: TRBJ1-5; D gene: .; clone size: .; CDR3 protein: CASSLVSPRNQPQHF; CDR3 DNA: TGTGCCAGCAGTTTGGTGAGCCCCCGCAATCAGCCCCAGCATTTT
V gene: TRBV6-6; J gene: TRBJ2-3; D gene: .; clone size: .; CDR3 protein: CASGGHYPSTDTQYF; CDR3 DNA: TGTGCCAGCGGGGGCCACTACCCTAGCACAGATACGCAGTATTTT
V gene: TRBV12-3/TRBV12-4; J gene: TRBJ1-6; D gene: .; clone size: .; CDR3 protein: CASSGRINSPLHF; CDR3 DNA: TGTGCCAGCAGCGGACGTATCAATTCACCCCTCCACTTT
V gene: TRBV28; J gene: TRBJ2-1; D gene: .; clone size: .; CDR3 protein: CASERESENEQFF; CDR3 DNA: TGTGCCAGCGAAAGGGAGTCCGAAAATGAGCAGTTCTTC
V gene: TRBV28; J gene: TRBJ2-7; D gene: TRBD1; clone size: .; CDR3 protein: CASSLQGAGYEQYF; CDR3 DNA: TGTGCCAGCAGCCTACAGGGGGCAGGATACGAGCAGTACTTC
V gene: TRBV19; J gene: TRBJ2-1; D gene: .; clone size: .; CDR3 protein: CASSITGPYNEQFF; CDR3 DNA: TGTGCCAGTAGTATTACAGGGCCCTACAATGAGCAGTTCTTC
V gene: TRBV11-2; J gene: TRBJ1-2; D gene: .; clone size: .; CDR3 protein: CASSLTGDYGYTF; CDR3 DNA: TGTGCCAGCAGCTTAACCGGCGACTATGGCTACACCTTC
V gene: TRBV28; J gene: TRBJ2-7; D gene: .; clone size: .; CDR3 protein: CASSLSPTYEQYF; CDR3 DNA: TGTGCCAGCAGTTTGAGCCCTACCTACGAGCAGTACTTC
V gene: TRBV2; J gene: TRBJ1-5; D gene: .; clone size: .; CDR3 protein: CASSREVDQPQHF; CDR3 DNA: TGTGCCAGCAGTAGGGAGGTCGATCAGCCCCAGCATTTT
V gene: TRBV2; J gene: TRBJ1-1; D gene: .; clone size: .; CDR3 protein: CASRAGESTEAFF; CDR3 DNA: TGTGCCAGCAGGGCAGGGGAGAGCACTGAAGCTTTCTTT
V gene: TRBV7-2; J gene: TRBJ2-3; D gene: .; clone size: .; CDR3 protein: CASSPGFSTDTQYF; CDR3 DNA: TGTGCCAGCAGCCCAGGGTTTAGCACAGATACGCAGTATTTT
V gene: TRBV3-1/TRBV3-2; J gene: TRBJ2-1; D gene: .; clone size: .; CDR3 protein: CASSQVAQEQFF; CDR3 DNA: TGTGCCAGCAGCCAAGTAGCGCAGGAGCAGTTCTTC
V gene: TRBV6-5; J gene: TRBJ1-2; D gene: .; clone size: .; CDR3 protein: CASSRGGDYGYTF; CDR3 DNA: TGTGCCAGCAGTCGGGGCGGAGACTATGGCTACACCTTC
V gene: TRBV2; J gene: TRBJ1-4; D gene: .; clone size: .; CDR3 protein: CASREDGGDEKLFF; CDR3 DNA: TGTGCCAGCAGGGAGGATGGAGGGGATGAAAAACTGTTTTTT
V gene: TRBV28; J gene: TRBJ1-6; D gene: .; clone size: .; CDR3 protein: CASSPNVENSPLHF; CDR3 DNA: TGTGCCAGCAGTCCCAACGTGGAGAATTCACCCCTCCACTTT
V gene: TRBV19; J gene: TRBJ2-5; D gene: TRBD1; clone size: few; CDR3 protein: CASSIAGDRGRETQYF; CDR3 DNA: TGTGCCAGTAGTATAGCCGGGGACAGGGGGAGAGAGACCCAGTACTTC
V gene: TRBV6-5; J gene: TRBJ2-2; D gene: TRBD2; clone size: .; CDR3 protein: CASTRDYTNTGELFF; CDR3 DNA: TGTGCCAGCACTAGGGACTATACGAACACCGGGGAGCTGTTTTTT
V gene: TRBV10-3; J gene: TRBJ2-1; D gene: TRBD1; clone size: .; CDR3 protein: CAIRDSGTGNNEQFF; CDR3 DNA: TGTGCCATCAGGGACTCCGGGACAGGGAACAATGAGCAGTTCTTC
V gene: TRBV6-6; J gene: TRBJ1-5; D gene: .; clone size: .; CDR3 protein: CASSSPSGVSQPQHF; CDR3 DNA: TGTGCCAGCAGTTCCCCGTCTGGGGTCAGTCAGCCCCAGCATTTT
V gene: TRBV2; J gene: TRBJ2-7; D gene: .; clone size: few; CDR3 protein: CASSQMDMGRSYGEQYF; CDR3 DNA: TGTGCCAGCAGCCAAATGGACATGGGACGCTCGTACGGTGAGCAGTACTTC
V gene: TRBV5-6; J gene: TRBJ1-2; D gene: .; clone size: .; CDR3 protein: CASSPGWALVGYTF; CDR3 DNA: TGTGCCAGCAGCCCGGGTTGGGCCTTAGTAGGCTACACCTTC
V gene: TRBV24-1; J gene: TRBJ2-1; D gene: .; clone size: .; CDR3 protein: CATSDRHEQFF; CDR3 DNA: TGTGCCACCAGTGATCGACACGAGCAGTTCTTC
V gene: TRBV11-2; J gene: TRBJ2-1; D gene: .; clone size: .; CDR3 protein: CASVPGSYGEQFF; CDR3 DNA: TGTGCCAGCGTTCCGGGCTCCTACGGTGAGCAGTTCTTC
V gene: TRBV5-1; J gene: TRBJ1-6; D gene: .; clone size: once; CDR3 protein: CASSLGVQANSPLHF; CDR3 DNA: TGCGCCAGCAGCTTGGGCGTACAGGCCAATTCACCCCTCCACTTT
V gene: TRBV19; J gene: TRBJ1-2; D gene: TRBD1; clone size: .; CDR3 protein: CASSLGQLGYGYTF; CDR3 DNA: TGTGCCAGTAGTTTGGGACAGCTTGGCTATGGCTACACCTTC
V gene: TRBV3-1/TRBV3-2; J gene: TRBJ1-1; D gene: .; clone size: .; CDR3 protein: CASSQAGYTEAFF; CDR3 DNA: TGTGCCAGCAGCCAAGCAGGCTACACTGAAGCTTTCTTT
V gene: TRBV5-1; J gene: TRBJ2-1; D gene: TRBD1; clone size: .; CDR3 protein: CASSEGQGIYNEQFF; CDR3 DNA: TGCGCCAGCAGCGAAGGACAGGGAATCTACAATGAGCAGTTCTTC
V gene: TRBV6-5; J gene: TRBJ1-5; D gene: .; clone size: .; CDR3 protein: CASSYTGPNQPQHF; CDR3 DNA: TGTGCCAGCAGTTACACCGGCCCCAATCAGCCCCAGCATTTT
V gene: TRBV6-5; J gene: TRBJ1-2; D gene: .; clone size: .; CDR3 protein: CASSQPTANYGYTF; CDR3 DNA: TGTGCCAGCAGCCAGCCCACGGCTAACTATGGCTACACCTTC
V gene: TRBV12-3/TRBV12-4; J gene: TRBJ1-2; D gene: .; clone size: .; CDR3 protein: CASNPDKNYGYTF; CDR3 DNA: TGTGCCAGCAACCCTGACAAGAACTATGGCTACACCTTC
V gene: TRBV18; J gene: TRBJ1-5; D gene: .; clone size: .; CDR3 protein: CASSPSGPYSNQPQHF; CDR3 DNA: TGTGCCAGCTCACCGTCAGGACCCTATAGCAATCAGCCCCAGCATTTT
V gene: TRBV11-1; J gene: TRBJ2-5; D gene: .; clone size: .; CDR3 protein: CASSYSDRQETQYF; CDR3 DNA: TGTGCCAGCAGCTACTCGGACCGCCAAGAGACCCAGTACTTC
V gene: TRBV23-1; J gene: TRBJ1-1; D gene: TRBD1; clone size: .; CDR3 protein: CASSQPGQGAIGTEAFF; CDR3 DNA: TGCGCCAGCAGTCAACCAGGACAGGGGGCAATCGGCACTGAAGCTTTCTTT
V gene: TRBV7-8; J gene: TRBJ2-3; D gene: .; clone size: .; CDR3 protein: CASSPWGERGDTQYF; CDR3 DNA: TGTGCCAGCAGCCCCTGGGGGGAGAGGGGAGATACGCAGTATTTT
V gene: TRBV19; J gene: TRBJ2-1; D gene: .; clone size: .; CDR3 protein: CASSPSFGRPNEQFF; CDR3 DNA: TGTGCCAGTAGTCCGAGTTTTGGGAGGCCCAATGAGCAGTTCTTC
V gene: TRBV19; J gene: TRBJ1-2; D gene: TRBD1; clone size: .; CDR3 protein: CASSLGQPRSYGYTF; CDR3 DNA: TGTGCCAGTAGCTTGGGACAGCCTAGATCGTACGGCTACACCTTC
V gene: TRBV7-3; J gene: TRBJ2-3; D gene: TRBD2; clone size: once; CDR3 protein: CASSSGLAGGTDTQYF; CDR3 DNA: TGTGCCAGCAGCTCGGGACTAGCGGGAGGCACAGATACGCAGTATTTT
V gene: TRBV5-1; J gene: TRBJ2-2; D gene: .; clone size: .; CDR3 protein: CASSPGPPGELFF; CDR3 DNA: TGCGCCAGCAGTCCAGGGCCCCCCGGGGAGCTGTTTTTT
V gene: TRBV6-1; J gene: TRBJ2-7; D gene: .; clone size: .; CDR3 protein: CASSFLQGIEQYF; CDR3 DNA: TGTGCCAGCAGTTTCTTACAGGGAATCGAGCAGTACTTC
V gene: TRBV7-2; J gene: TRBJ1-2; D gene: TRBD1; clone size: .; CDR3 protein: CASSTWTGGAYGYTF; CDR3 DNA: TGTGCCAGCAGCACCTGGACAGGGGGCGCGTATGGCTACACCTTC
V gene: TRBV9; J gene: TRBJ2-5; D gene: .; clone size: .; CDR3 protein: CASSARTNVAETQYF; CDR3 DNA: TGTGCCAGCAGCGCCCGGACTAATGTTGCGGAGACCCAGTACTTC
V gene: TRBV28; J gene: TRBJ1-1; D gene: .; clone size: .; CDR3 protein: CAVPAPRKGNTEAFF; CDR3 DNA: TGTGCCGTGCCAGCACCCCGGAAGGGGAACACTGAAGCTTTCTTT
V gene: TRBV29-1; J gene: TRBJ2-3; D gene: TRBD2; clone size: once; CDR3 protein: CSVGQLAGYGTDTQYF; CDR3 DNA: TGCAGCGTTGGTCAGCTAGCGGGATATGGCACAGATACGCAGTATTTT
V gene: TRBV6-5; J gene: TRBJ2-2; D gene: .; clone size: once; CDR3 protein: CASSGLQWTGELFF; CDR3 DNA: TGTGCCAGCTCGGGACTCCAATGGACCGGGGAGCTGTTTTTT
V gene: TRBV7-6; J gene: TRBJ2-2; D gene: .; clone size: .; CDR3 protein: CATRRDLNTGELFF; CDR3 DNA: TGTGCCACTCGCCGGGACCTAAACACCGGGGAGCTGTTTTTT
V gene: TRBV10-3; J gene: TRBJ2-5; D gene: .; clone size: few; CDR3 protein: CAIMGGSEETQYF; CDR3 DNA: TGTGCCATCATGGGGGGTAGCGAAGAGACCCAGTACTTC